Here is one T cell receptor beta chain with its context. A far larger clone is a single base away, which makes a read error likely. Arm-PCR with iRepertoire HTBI primers amplified the CDR3 regions for these TCR beta libraries. One entry per CDR3 protein results from TCRdb running MiXCR on the multiplex PCR reads. The sample includes some 600,000 distinct CDR3 sequences, about 16% seen only once; the top ten take 12%. These data are taken from a study of regulatory T cells in long-lasting Graves disease. The time point: newly diagnosed GD, antithyroid drugs for less than 3 months. From PBMCs, RNA was extracted and then used to make the TCR library. V was pared by 6 bases and J by 7 bases, with 31 bases between. The CDR3 contains 18 residues. Looked up from germline, CDR1 is MNHEY and CDR2 is SVGEGT. These data were also reused for a study on T cells in Graves' hyperthyroidism and ophthalmopathy. From that report: The TCR CDR3 first-round RT-PCR relied on the HTBI primer set. The blood repertoire included most of the expanded thyroid clonotypes above 0.001. A model of 13 V-J features distinguished ophthalmopathy from stable hyperthyroidism.

The chain links TRBV6-2 or TRBV6-3 to TRBJ2-7; no firm D call. The source material was peripheral blood mononuclear cells (PBMCs), sampled at new diagnosis, from a patient treated with antithyroid drugs. The origin of this receptor is a young man with Graves disease. In DNA form, the CDR3 reads TGTGCCAGCAGACCCCCCGGTGCGGTAAGAACGTCCTACAATGAGCAGTACTTC. Its protein is CASRPPGAVRTSYNEQYF.